Given below is one T cell receptor (beta chain) in context. This entry comes from a study of blood T cell repertoires in COVID-19. Turning to the study itself: From the United States, Italy and Spain came samples of acute and convalescent COVID-19. Sample material is recorded as cDNA or gDNA derived from T cells, B-cell-depleted T cells, or PBMCs.

Trimming removed 6 bases from V and 4 bases from J; junction bases left unmatched: 9. The germline V gene encodes CDR1 MNHEY and CDR2 SVGAGI. The CDR3 has 15 residues. In the authors' workflow: Amplification of reference gene primers was used by the study to estimate nucleated cell counts. Data came from immunoSEQ multiplex PCR; TCRdb stores just in-frame clones and leaves some out. V and J calls and clone size follow that table, whereas D and trimming were derived from the DNA. The table includes around 180,000 clones, about 82% detected once. The source is a man in his 70s with active or convalescent COVID-19. The chain uses TRBV6-5 and TRBJ1-3; TRBD1 aligns across 7 bases. Specimen: peripheral blood. CDR3 region: CASRLDRVGGNTIYF. The CDR3 bases are TGTGCCAGCAGACTCGACAGGGTTGGAGGAAACACCATATATTTT.